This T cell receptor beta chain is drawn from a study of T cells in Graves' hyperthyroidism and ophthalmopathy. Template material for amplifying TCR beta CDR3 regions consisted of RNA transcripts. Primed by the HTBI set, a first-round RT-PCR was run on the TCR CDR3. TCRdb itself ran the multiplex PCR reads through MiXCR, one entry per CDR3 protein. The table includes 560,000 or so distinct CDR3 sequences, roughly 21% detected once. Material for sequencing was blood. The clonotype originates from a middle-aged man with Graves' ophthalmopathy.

CDR3 DNA sequence: TGTGCCAGCAGCGTGGGTAGCGGTGGAGAGACCCAGTACTTC. This sequence encodes CASSVGSGGETQYF. The V and J genes are TRBV9 and TRBJ2-5; a weak D match, TRBD2 (6 bases). Germline V gives CDR1 SGDLS, CDR2 YYNGEE. CDR3 length equals 14 residues. V lost 2 bases, J lost 4 bases, and 12 bases lay in between.